What follows is one T cell receptor (beta chain) and its context. Its matching antigen is unknown. This sample was included in a study of shared clonotypes between healthy human individuals. Looking at the study overall: CD4 naive and CD4 memory each took three plates per donor, while CD8 naive took two and CD8 memory one.

Only CD45RO-negative cells positively selected for CCR7 counted as naive CD8 cells, so terminally differentiated effector memory CD45RA+ cells were excluded. Study outcomes and limitations: Sequencing of the sorted subsets was shown by rarefaction to be incomplete despite large depth. Naive subsets usually exceeded memory subsets in estimated richness.

Using immunoSEQ multiplex PCR, the repertoire was profiled, and TCRdb retains in-frame clones only, with some absent. The table has about 2 million clones, about 95% seen once. The origin of this receptor is a man between 18 and 29 years old in good health. Sequencing was performed on naive CD8+ T cells sorted from blood.

CDR3 coding DNA: TGCGCCAGCAGTGCGGGACTAGCGGGATACGAGCAGTACTTC. This translates into CASSAGLAGYEQYF. This chain connects TRBV10-2 to TRBJ2-7; 13 nucleotides agree with TRBD2. Losses at the gene ends were 4 bases for V and 4 bases for J; bases not matched to a gene: 1. The CDR3 extends over 14 amino acids. The germline V gene has CDR1 WSHSY and CDR2 SAAADI.